Listed below are T cell receptor beta chains from one sample, sequenced in a study of blood T cell repertoires in COVID-19. Generated by immunoSEQ multiplex PCR, the TCRdb table keeps only in-frame clones and is missing some. The sample comprises about 250,000 clones, about 91% of which are singletons, and roughly 6.8% rests with the top ten. The material sequenced was peripheral blood. These receptors all stem from a woman younger than 45 with COVID-19, enrolled during active disease. Both conserved end residues are part of each CDR3. D genes are given only for firm matches. A row's size may be missing; if present it is once, few, many or a size class.

j_call v_call cdr3_length clone_size d_call cdr3_nt cdr3_aa
TRBJ2-1 TRBV4-3 14 NA NA TGCGCCAGCAGCCACCAGACAGGCCCCCATGAGCAGTTCTTC CASSHQTGPHEQFF
TRBJ1-1 TRBV5-4 12 NA NA TGTGCCAGCAGCGTAGGGAGGACTGAAGCTTTCTTT CASSVGRTEAFF
TRBJ2-1 TRBV6-6 13 NA NA TGTGCCAGCAGTTCCGACGGACAGTTGGGGCAGTTCTTC CASSSDGQLGQFF
TRBJ1-1 TRBV27 14 once NA TGTGCCAGCAGTCCCCGAGCGGGCAACACTGAAGCTTTCTTT CASSPRAGNTEAFF
TRBJ1-2 TRBV6-5 12 NA NA TGTGCCAGCAGTTCGTACTCCTTTGGCTACACCTTC CASSSYSFGYTF
TRBJ2-5 TRBV5-5 14 NA NA TGTGCCAGCAGCCCCGGGACACCACAAGAGACCCAGTACTTC CASSPGTPQETQYF
TRBJ2-5 TRBV12-3/TRBV12-4 13 once NA TGTGCCAGCACGGGGTCGGGTCTTGAGACCCAGTACTTC CASTGSGLETQYF
TRBJ1-1 TRBV6-2/TRBV6-3 14 NA NA TGTGCCAGCAGTTACCAACAGGGAAACACTGAAGCTTTCTTT CASSYQQGNTEAFF
TRBJ1-1 TRBV10-2 15 NA NA TGCGCCAGCAGTGATCCCGGACAGATAAACACTGAAGCTTTCTTT CASSDPGQINTEAFF
TRBJ2-1 TRBV29-1 13 NA NA TGCAGCGTTGAGCAGGGTCTAAGGCGCGAGCAGTTCTTC CSVEQGLRREQFF
TRBJ1-5 TRBV15 15 once NA TGTGCCACCAGCAGAGATATGGGGGGAAATCAGCCCCAGCATTTT CATSRDMGGNQPQHF
TRBJ2-5 TRBV5-4 15 NA TRBD2 TGTGCCAGCAGCTTGGGCGGGGGGGCCGGTGAGACCCAGTACTTC CASSLGGGAGETQYF
TRBJ2-5 TRBV19 15 NA TRBD2 TGTGCCAGTAAGCGGAGCGGGGGCATCCAAGAGACCCAGTACTTC CASKRSGGIQETQYF
TRBJ2-3 TRBV6-2/TRBV6-3 14 NA NA TGTGCCAGCAGTTGGCGGGGATTTGAGGATACGCAGTATTTT CASSWRGFEDTQYF
TRBJ1-4 TRBV30 13 NA TRBD1 TGTGCCTGGGACCGGGACAGAATCCAAAAACTGTTTTTT CAWDRDRIQKLFF
TRBJ1-2 TRBV2 12 NA NA TGTGCCAGCAGTCCATGGAGAGAGGGCTACACCTTC CASSPWREGYTF
TRBJ2-3 TRBV6-5 13 NA NA TGTGCCAGCATGGCCCCCGTCACAGATACGCAGTATTTT CASMAPVTDTQYF
TRBJ1-2 TRBV14 18 NA NA TGTGCCAGCAGCCAAGATTCGGCAAGACTCCAGCCCCCCTATGGCTACACCTTC CASSQDSARLQPPYGYTF
TRBJ2-7 TRBV4-1 15 NA TRBD1 TGCGCCAGCAGTCTGGGACAGGGAGCTTCCTACGAGCAGTACTTC CASSLGQGASYEQYF
TRBJ2-1 TRBV24-1 15 NA NA TGTGCCACCAGGAGAACCGGGACACCAAACAATGAGCAGTTCTTC CATRRTGTPNNEQFF
TRBJ1-4 TRBV2 14 NA NA TGTGCCAGCAACACGCGGGGGGCGCTGGAAAAACTGTTTTTT CASNTRGALEKLFF
TRBJ2-5 TRBV6-6 14 NA TRBD1 TGTGCCAGTCAAATGGACAGGGGTCGGGAGACCCAGTACTTC CASQMDRGRETQYF
TRBJ1-1 TRBV5-4 15 once TRBD1 TGTGCCAGCAGCCAAGAGGGACAGGGCTGGACCAAAGCTTTCTTT CASSQEGQGWTKAFF
TRBJ1-2 TRBV19 13 NA NA TGTGCCAGTACCCCGAGGCCTAACTATGGCTACACCTTC CASTPRPNYGYTF
TRBJ2-5 TRBV29-1 13 NA NA TGCAGCGTTGATCTGGGCGCCGGAGAGACCCAGTACTTC CSVDLGAGETQYF
TRBJ2-1 TRBV3-1/TRBV3-2 16 NA TRBD2 TGTGCCAGCAGCCAAGGGAGCGGGAGGACGGGCAATGAGCAGTTCTTC CASSQGSGRTGNEQFF
TRBJ2-3 TRBV3-1/TRBV3-2 18 NA TRBD2 TGTGCCAGCAGCCCCATCGGCAGCGGGGGGGGTAGCACAGATACGCAGTATTTT CASSPIGSGGGSTDTQYF
TRBJ2-1 TRBV27 11 NA TRBD1 TGTGCCAGCAGACAGGGGCCTGAGCAGTTCTTC CASRQGPEQFF
TRBJ2-2 TRBV11-3 16 NA TRBD1 TGTGCCAGCAAGATACAGGGGGCGCGAAACACCGGGGAGCTGTTTTTT CASKIQGARNTGELFF
TRBJ1-3 TRBV10-3 20 NA NA TGTGCCATCAGTGAGTCCTTCCTAGGACACCAAAGGAACTCTGGAAACACCATATATTTT CAISESFLGHQRNSGNTIYF
TRBJ2-1 TRBV18 16 NA TRBD2 TGTGCCAGCTCACCACAGAGCGGGAGGCCCAACAATGAGCAGTTCTTC CASSPQSGRPNNEQFF
TRBJ2-7 TRBV11-2 14 NA TRBD1 TGTGCCAGCAGCGTAGGACAGGGATTATACGAGCAGTACTTC CASSVGQGLYEQYF
TRBJ2-1 TRBV15 14 NA NA TGTGCCACCAGCAGAGGCAGGGTTCGCAATGAGCAGTTCTTC CATSRGRVRNEQFF